This TCR beta chain was documented in a study of response to subunit inactivated influenza vaccine. One entry per CDR3 protein results from TCRdb running MiXCR on the RT-PCR reads. The sample has roughly 500,000 distinct CDR3 sequences, around a quarter seen once. Only a few counts were recorded for this clonotype. The CDR3 sequence is 17 residues long. Germline V gene sequence: CDR1 MDHEN, CDR2 SYDVKM. The V end was cut by 5 bases, the J end by 7 bases, with 24 bases between. A further study also used this sample, focusing on T cells expressing NK-cell markers. That study reports: Production of TCR beta cDNA relied on 5'RACE template switching with UMIs. The authors sequenced eight donors, of whom seven were HCMV-seropositive and one was seronegative. Several experiments added an anti-gamma-delta TCR antibody to sort only alpha-beta TCR T cells. One observes that, in several donors, these clonotypes were also the leading ones within the CD3+CD56-NKG2C+ fraction.

This chain joins TRBV28 and TRBJ2-1; tentatively, D is TRBD2 (5 bases). This clonotype was sampled from a man aged 50-60 years who received an inactivated influenza vaccine. The material sequenced was CD4+ T cells sorted from PBMCs, taken about 11 days after vaccination. The CDR3 loop is CASSPYGTLLRGNEQFF. CDR3 in DNA: TGTGCCAGCAGTCCCTATGGTACACTACTTCGCGGGAATGAGCAGTTCTTC.